This T cell receptor (beta chain) was observed in a study of CD8+ T cells in alopecia areata. For the study at large: A regimen of oral tofacitinib, 5 to 10 mg twice daily, was given to treated patients. General study results and limits: Especially in alopecia totalis/universalis, lesional scalp showed greater clonality than normal scalp did. Tofacitinib significantly lowered scalp clonality and expanded CD8+ clones among the top 100.

As for this clone: Its antigen is not identified.

As for treatment: oral pan-JAK inhibitor, 5-10 mg twice daily. The V gene end was trimmed by 5 bases and the J gene end by 10 bases; junction bases not matched to a gene: 8. CDR1 and CDR2 from the germline V gene are SQVTM and ANQGSEA. CDR3 length equals 13 residues. Reverse transcribed after extraction, RNA yielded cDNA as the sequencing template. The table came from immunoSEQ multiplex PCR; TCRdb's copy has only in-frame clones and leaves some out. In the table there are about 39,000 clones, less than 70% of which are singletons. The source of this sequence is a human donor with alopecia areata. This chain connects TRBV29-1 to TRBJ2-1, with 10 nucleotides matching TRBD2. Sequenced material: CD8+ T cells sorted from blood, taken at week 4, from a patient treated with tofacitinib. The CDR3: CSVRSGGASEQFF. CDR3 DNA: TGCAGCGTTCGGAGCGGGGGGGCCTCAGAGCAGTTCTTC.